Listed below are T cell receptor beta chains from one sample, sequenced in a study of cytomegalovirus exposure and HLA in healthy donors. The repertoire was sequenced with immunoSEQ multiplex PCR; TCRdb's copy has only in-frame clones and lacks some. The table shows roughly 160,000 clones, with 80% occurring only once. Sequenced: PBMCs. The receptor set was obtained from a man aged 25-45 years in good health and CMV-seronegative. Both conserved end residues are part of each CDR3. D genes are given only for firm matches. The size entry is marked missing in some rows and otherwise reads once, few, many or a size class.

size	D	J	length	V	CDR3	DNA
once	TRBD2	TRBJ2-7	14	TRBV6-1	CASSETSGNYEQYF	TGTGCCAGCAGTGAAACTAGCGGGAACTACGAGCAGTACTTC
NA	TRBD2	TRBJ2-1	15	TRBV7-2	CASSRLAGKNNEQFF	TGTGCCAGCAGCCGACTAGCGGGAAAAAACAATGAGCAGTTCTTC
NA	NA	TRBJ2-5	14	TRBV27	CASSLLGGSTTQYF	TGTGCCAGCAGTTTATTGGGGGGATCAACGACCCAGTACTTC
NA	NA	TRBJ2-7	17	TRBV7-9	CASSLVGWDTSSYEQYF	TGTGCCAGCAGCTTAGTTGGTTGGGACACGAGCTCCTACGAGCAGTACTTC
NA	TRBD2	TRBJ2-1	17	TRBV25-1	CASSDLSGTSSYNEQFF	TGTGCCAGCAGTGACCTTTCCGGGACTAGCTCCTACAATGAGCAGTTCTTC
NA	TRBD2	TRBJ2-1	14	TRBV10-2	CAGSLAGGANEQFF	TGCGCCGGATCCTTAGCGGGAGGGGCCAATGAGCAGTTCTTC
NA	TRBD1	TRBJ1-2	17	TRBV7-8	CASSLAGQGTAGYGYTF	TGTGCCAGCAGCTTAGCGGGACAGGGGACAGCTGGTTATGGCTACACCTTC
NA	NA	TRBJ1-1	16	TRBV4-1	CASSQGALGENTEAFF	TGCGCCAGCAGCCAAGGGGCTCTCGGGGAGAACACTGAAGCTTTCTTT
NA	NA	TRBJ1-4	13	TRBV6-6	CASTPPVREKLFF	TGTGCCAGCACCCCTCCTGTACGGGAAAAACTGTTTTTT
NA	TRBD1	TRBJ2-2	15	TRBV5-1	CASSDGQGNTGELFF	TGCGCCAGCAGCGACGGACAGGGGAACACCGGGGAGCTGTTTTTT
few	NA	TRBJ1-1	13	TRBV10-3	CAISNRENTEAFF	TGTGCCATCAGTAACAGGGAGAACACTGAAGCTTTCTTT
few	NA	TRBJ2-7	15	TRBV5-5	CASSSVPGGSYEQYF	TGTGCCAGCAGCTCTGTCCCCGGGGGTTCCTACGAGCAGTACTTC
once	NA	TRBJ2-7	15	TRBV6-1	CASSESLSRPYEQYF	TGTGCCAGCAGTGAGAGCCTGAGCAGGCCCTACGAGCAGTACTTC
NA	TRBD1	TRBJ1-2	14	TRBV28	CASRLQGARYGYTF	TGTGCCAGCAGACTACAGGGGGCGCGGTATGGCTACACCTTC
NA	TRBD1	TRBJ2-7	14	TRBV28	CASTPRGQLYEQYF	TGTGCCAGTACGCCGAGGGGACAGTTGTACGAGCAGTACTTC
NA	TRBD2	TRBJ2-7	15	TRBV7-6	CASSSRGVSSYEQYF	TGTGCCAGCAGCTCCCGGGGGGTATCCTCCTACGAGCAGTACTTC
NA	NA	TRBJ1-2	14	TRBV6-6	CASSPGPASYGYTF	TGTGCCAGCAGCCCAGGGCCAGCTAGCTATGGCTACACCTTC
NA	TRBD2	TRBJ2-7	15	TRBV7-9	CASSSPGTSTYEQYF	TGTGCCAGCAGCTCCCCCGGGACTAGCACCTACGAGCAGTACTTC
NA	NA	TRBJ2-6	17	TRBV28	CASSLDSDLSGANVLTF	TGTGCCAGCAGCCTAGACAGCGACCTCTCTGGGGCCAACGTCCTGACTTTC
NA	TRBD2	TRBJ2-1	19	TRBV9	CASSPRPGLANTSYNEQFF	TGTGCCAGCAGCCCCCGTCCGGGACTAGCTAATACCTCCTACAATGAGCAGTTCTTC
NA	TRBD1	TRBJ2-7	13	TRBV6-5	CASSRDRDYEQYF	TGTGCCAGCAGCCGGGACAGGGACTACGAGCAGTACTTC
NA	TRBD2	TRBJ2-7	15	TRBV14	CASSQETSGIYEQYF	TGTGCCAGCAGCCAAGAAACTAGCGGGATCTACGAGCAGTACTTC
NA	NA	TRBJ1-5	22	TRBV21-1	CASSIDAELGRIKKYSNQPQHF	TGTGCCAGCAGCATAGACGCCGAATTGGGGAGAATTAAAAAGTATAGCAATCAGCCCCAGCATTTT
NA	NA	TRBJ1-1	12	TRBV29-1	CSVPGVNTEAFF	TGCAGCGTTCCAGGCGTGAACACTGAAGCTTTCTTT
NA	NA	TRBJ2-3	13	TRBV5-1	CASSIPPPDTQYF	TGCGCCAGCAGCATTCCCCCTCCAGATACGCAGTATTTT
NA	NA	TRBJ1-6	18	TRBV2	CASSELYGGAPYNSPLHF	TGTGCCAGCAGTGAATTGTACGGCGGGGCCCCCTATAATTCACCCCTCCACTTT
once	NA	TRBJ2-7	14	TRBV7-3	CASSPAPRVGEQYF	TGTGCCAGCAGCCCCGCCCCCAGGGTGGGCGAGCAGTACTTC
NA	TRBD2	TRBJ2-1	16	TRBV6-6	CASIYANAGVVNEQFF	TGTGCCAGCATCTACGCGAATGCGGGGGTTGTCAATGAGCAGTTCTTC
NA	TRBD1	TRBJ1-5	13	TRBV11-2	CASGPQGDQPQHF	TGTGCCAGCGGACCTCAGGGGGATCAGCCCCAGCATTTT
NA	NA	TRBJ1-2	14	TRBV6-1	CASSIQQINYGYTF	TGTGCCAGCAGTATACAACAGATTAACTATGGCTACACCTTC
once	TRBD2	TRBJ2-7	16	TRBV2	CARDLSAGTSGSEQYF	TGTGCCAGAGACCTTAGCGCCGGGACTAGCGGGAGCGAGCAGTACTTC
NA	NA	TRBJ1-2	18	TRBV6-1	CASSEESDWDGRKYGYTF	TGTGCCAGCAGTGAAGAATCAGATTGGGACGGGAGGAAATATGGCTACACCTTC
NA	TRBD2	TRBJ2-1	18	TRBV6-1	CASSERGLAGGSRNEQFF	TGTGCCAGCAGTGAAAGGGGACTAGCGGGGGGCTCGAGGAATGAGCAGTTCTTC
NA	NA	TRBJ2-7	15	TRBV19	CASTYRDEGSYEQYF	TGTGCCAGTACCTACAGGGACGAGGGATCCTACGAGCAGTACTTC
NA	TRBD1	TRBJ2-7	14	TRBV7-9	CASNQDRERDEQYF	TGTGCCAGCAACCAAGACAGGGAGCGTGACGAGCAGTACTTC
NA	NA	TRBJ2-7	14	TRBV9	CASSPTVSSYEQYF	TGTGCCAGCAGCCCCACAGTGAGCTCCTACGAGCAGTACTTC
NA	NA	TRBJ2-1	15	TRBV27	CASSLLGGVDNEQFF	TGTGCCAGCAGTTTATTGGGCGGGGTCGACAATGAGCAGTTCTTC
NA	TRBD1	TRBJ2-2	16	TRBV9	CASSPWTGGYSGELFF	TGTGCCAGCAGCCCCTGGACAGGAGGATACTCTGGGGAGCTGTTTTTT
few	TRBD2	TRBJ2-1	17	TRBV7-3	CASSLRPLGLAGDEQFF	TGTGCCAGCAGCTTACGGCCGCTGGGACTAGCGGGCGATGAGCAGTTCTTC
NA	TRBD2	TRBJ2-3	16	TRBV13	CASSLGRGGLIDTQYF	TGTGCCAGCAGCTTAGGGCGGGGGGGCCTCATAGATACGCAGTATTTT
NA	NA	TRBJ1-4	14	TRBV11-2	CASSSRGAGEKLFF	TGTGCCAGCAGCTCCAGGGGAGCAGGTGAAAAACTGTTTTTT
NA	NA	TRBJ2-3	16	TRBV6-6	CASSPTSIVGTDTQYF	TGTGCCAGCAGTCCGACAAGTATAGTCGGCACAGATACGCAGTATTTT
NA	NA	TRBJ2-7	14	TRBV14	CASSQVSGPYEQYF	TGTGCCAGCAGCCAAGTAAGCGGCCCCTACGAGCAGTACTTC